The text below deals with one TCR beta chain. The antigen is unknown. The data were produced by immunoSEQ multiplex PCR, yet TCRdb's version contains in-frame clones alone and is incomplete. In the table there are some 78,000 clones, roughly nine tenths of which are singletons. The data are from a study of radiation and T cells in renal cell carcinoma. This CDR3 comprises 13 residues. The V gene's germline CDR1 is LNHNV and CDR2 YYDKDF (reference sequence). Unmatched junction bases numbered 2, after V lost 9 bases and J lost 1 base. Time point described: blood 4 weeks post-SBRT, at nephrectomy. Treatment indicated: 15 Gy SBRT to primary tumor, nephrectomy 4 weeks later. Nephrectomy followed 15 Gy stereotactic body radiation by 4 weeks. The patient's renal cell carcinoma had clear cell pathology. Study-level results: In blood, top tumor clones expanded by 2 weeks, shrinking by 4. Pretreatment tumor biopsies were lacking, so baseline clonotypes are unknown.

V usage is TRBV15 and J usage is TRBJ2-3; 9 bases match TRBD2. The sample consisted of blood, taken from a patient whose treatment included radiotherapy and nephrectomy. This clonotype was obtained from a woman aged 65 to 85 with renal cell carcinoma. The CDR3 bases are TGTGCCACTTCTAGCGGGGGCACAGATACGCAGTATTTT. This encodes CATSSGGTDTQYF.